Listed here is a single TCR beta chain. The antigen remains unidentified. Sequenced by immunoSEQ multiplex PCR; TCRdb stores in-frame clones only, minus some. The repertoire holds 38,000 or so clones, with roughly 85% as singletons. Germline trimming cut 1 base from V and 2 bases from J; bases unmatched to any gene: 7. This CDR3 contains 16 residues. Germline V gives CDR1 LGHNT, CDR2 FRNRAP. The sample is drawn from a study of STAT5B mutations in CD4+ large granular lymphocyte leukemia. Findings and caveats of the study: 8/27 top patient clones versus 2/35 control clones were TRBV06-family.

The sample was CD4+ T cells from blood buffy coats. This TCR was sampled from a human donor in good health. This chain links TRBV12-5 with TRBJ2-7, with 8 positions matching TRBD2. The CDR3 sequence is CASGLASGSGAYEQYF. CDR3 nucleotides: TGTGCTAGTGGTTTGGCCTCGGGTAGCGGGGCCTACGAGCAGTACTTC.